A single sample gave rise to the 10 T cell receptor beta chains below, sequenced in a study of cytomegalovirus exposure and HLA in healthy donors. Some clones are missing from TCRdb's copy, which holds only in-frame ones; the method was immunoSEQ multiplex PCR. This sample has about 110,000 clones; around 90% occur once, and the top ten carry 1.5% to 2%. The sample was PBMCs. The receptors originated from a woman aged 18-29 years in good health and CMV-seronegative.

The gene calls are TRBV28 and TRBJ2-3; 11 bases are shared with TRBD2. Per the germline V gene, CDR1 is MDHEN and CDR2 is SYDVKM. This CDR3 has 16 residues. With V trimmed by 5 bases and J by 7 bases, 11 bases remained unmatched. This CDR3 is CASSLGASGRRYTQYF. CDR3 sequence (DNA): TGTGCCAGCAGTCTCGGGGCTAGCGGGAGGAGATATACGCAGTATTTT.

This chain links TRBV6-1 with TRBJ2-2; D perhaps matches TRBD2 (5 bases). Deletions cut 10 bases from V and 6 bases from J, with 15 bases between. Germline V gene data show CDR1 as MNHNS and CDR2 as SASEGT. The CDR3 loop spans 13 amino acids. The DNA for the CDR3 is TGTGCCATAATTCAAGCGGAGGCCGGGGAGCTGTTTTTT. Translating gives CAIIQAEAGELFF.

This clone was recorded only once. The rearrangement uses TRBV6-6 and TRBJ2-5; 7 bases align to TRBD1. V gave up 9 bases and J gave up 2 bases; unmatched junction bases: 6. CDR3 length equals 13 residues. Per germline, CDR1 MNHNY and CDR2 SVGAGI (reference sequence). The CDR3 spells CASRGDRQETQYF. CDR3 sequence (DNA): TGTGCCAGTAGAGGGGACAGACAAGAGACCCAGTACTTC.

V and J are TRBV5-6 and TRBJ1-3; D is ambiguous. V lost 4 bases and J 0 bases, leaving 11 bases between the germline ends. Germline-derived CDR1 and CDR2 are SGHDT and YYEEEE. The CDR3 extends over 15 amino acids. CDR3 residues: CASSPVASSGNTIYF. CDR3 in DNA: TGTGCCAGCAGCCCAGTGGCCAGCTCTGGAAACACCATATATTTT.

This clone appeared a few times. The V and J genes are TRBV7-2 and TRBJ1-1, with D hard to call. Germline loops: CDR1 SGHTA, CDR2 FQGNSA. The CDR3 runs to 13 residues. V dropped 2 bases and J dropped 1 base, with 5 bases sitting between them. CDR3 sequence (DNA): TGTGCCAGCAGCTTATGGGCGAACACTGAAGCTTTCTTT. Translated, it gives CASSLWANTEAFF.

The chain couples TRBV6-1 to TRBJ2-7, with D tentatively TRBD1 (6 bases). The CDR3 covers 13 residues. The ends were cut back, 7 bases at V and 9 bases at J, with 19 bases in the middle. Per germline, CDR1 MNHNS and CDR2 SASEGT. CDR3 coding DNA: TGTGCCAGCACCCAAGTTTCAGGGGATGCGCAGTACTTC. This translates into CASTQVSGDAQYF.

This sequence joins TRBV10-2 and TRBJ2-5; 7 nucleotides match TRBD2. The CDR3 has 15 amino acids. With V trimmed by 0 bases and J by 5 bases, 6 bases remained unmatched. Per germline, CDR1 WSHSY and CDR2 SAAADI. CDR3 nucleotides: TGCGCCAGCAGTGAGTCGCGAGCGGGGTGGGAGACCCAGTACTTC. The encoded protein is CASSESRAGWETQYF.

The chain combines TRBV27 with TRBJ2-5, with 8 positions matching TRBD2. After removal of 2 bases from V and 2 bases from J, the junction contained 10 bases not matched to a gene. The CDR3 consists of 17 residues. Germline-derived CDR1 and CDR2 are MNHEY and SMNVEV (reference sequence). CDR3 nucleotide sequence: TGTGCCAGCAGTTTAAGGGGAGCGGGAGTTGTACAAGAGACCCAGTACTTC. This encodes CASSLRGAGVVQETQYF.

For the CDR3, the DNA is TGTGCCAGCAGCTTAGCGTATGACGGGAGTACCCAGCATTTT. This encodes CASSLAYDGSTQHF. The gene calls are TRBV7-9 and TRBJ1-5, with no clear D. The CDR3 extends over 14 amino acids. Germline V gene sequence: CDR1 SEHNR, CDR2 FQNEAQ (reference sequence). Trimming cost V 0 bases and J 11 bases, with 14 bases left between them.

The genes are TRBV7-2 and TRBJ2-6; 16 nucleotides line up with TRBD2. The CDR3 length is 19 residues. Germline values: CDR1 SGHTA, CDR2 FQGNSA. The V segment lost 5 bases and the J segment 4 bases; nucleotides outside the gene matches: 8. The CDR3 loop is CASSLGTSGGAFGANVLTF. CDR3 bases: TGTGCCAGCAGCCTGGGGACTAGCGGGGGGGCCTTCGGGGCCAACGTCCTGACTTTC.